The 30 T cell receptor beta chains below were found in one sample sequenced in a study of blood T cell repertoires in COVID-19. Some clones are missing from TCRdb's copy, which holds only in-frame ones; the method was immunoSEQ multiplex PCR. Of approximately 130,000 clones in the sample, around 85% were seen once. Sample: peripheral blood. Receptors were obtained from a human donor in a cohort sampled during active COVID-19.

The chain's CDR3 is CASSRRGTDTQYF. Here the CDR3 DNA reads TGCGCCAGCAGCCGGCGGGGCACAGATACGCAGTATTTT. The V call is TRBV4-3, the J call TRBJ2-3; a possible D gene is TRBD2 (5 bases). Trimming cost V 4 bases and J 1 base, with 6 bases left between them. CDR1 is LGHNA, CDR2 YSLEER, per germline. The CDR3 is made up of 13 amino acids.

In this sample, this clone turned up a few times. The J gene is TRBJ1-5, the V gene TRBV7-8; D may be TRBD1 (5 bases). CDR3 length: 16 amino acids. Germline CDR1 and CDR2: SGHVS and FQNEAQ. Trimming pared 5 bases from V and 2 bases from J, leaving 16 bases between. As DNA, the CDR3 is TGTGCCAGCAGCCGACAGAGACTCCCGGGCAATCAGCCCCAGCATTTT. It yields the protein CASSRQRLPGNQPQHF.

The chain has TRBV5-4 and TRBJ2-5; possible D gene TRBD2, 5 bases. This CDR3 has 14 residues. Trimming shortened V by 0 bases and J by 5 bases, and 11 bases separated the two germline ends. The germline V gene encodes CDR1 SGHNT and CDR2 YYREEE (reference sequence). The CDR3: CASSLEASLETQYF. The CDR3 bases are TGTGCCAGCAGCTTGGAGGCTAGCCTGGAGACCCAGTACTTC.

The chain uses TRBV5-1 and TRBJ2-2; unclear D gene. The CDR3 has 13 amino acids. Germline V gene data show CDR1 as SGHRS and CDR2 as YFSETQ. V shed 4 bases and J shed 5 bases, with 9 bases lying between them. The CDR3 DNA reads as TGCGCCAGCAGCACCGGTCTTACCGGGGAGCTGTTTTTT. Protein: CASSTGLTGELFF.

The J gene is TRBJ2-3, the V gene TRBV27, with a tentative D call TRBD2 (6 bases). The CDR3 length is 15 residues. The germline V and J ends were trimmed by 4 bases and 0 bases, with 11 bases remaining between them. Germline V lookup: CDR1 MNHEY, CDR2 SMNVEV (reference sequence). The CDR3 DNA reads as TGTGCCAGCAGTTCTCGGGGGTATAGCACAGATACGCAGTATTTT. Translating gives CASSSRGYSTDTQYF.

Written as DNA, the CDR3 is TGTGCCAGCAGACCGGTCGGCACTGAAGCTTTCTTT. Protein product: CASRPVGTEAFF. The V gene is TRBV9, the J gene TRBJ1-1; D remains unclear. Trimming cost V 5 bases and J 4 bases, with 9 bases left between them. Per germline, CDR1 SGDLS and CDR2 YYNGEE. There are 12 residues in the CDR3.

CDR3 sequence: CASSYDGGTQYF. The CDR3, as DNA: TGTGCCAGCAGTTACGACGGGGGGACGCAGTATTTT. The rearrangement links TRBV6-2 or TRBV6-3 to TRBJ2-3; 7 nucleotides align to TRBD2. Germline CDR1 MNHEY, CDR2 SVGEGT. Trimming removed 2 bases from V and 9 bases from J; junction bases left unmatched: 2. The CDR3 totals 12 residues.

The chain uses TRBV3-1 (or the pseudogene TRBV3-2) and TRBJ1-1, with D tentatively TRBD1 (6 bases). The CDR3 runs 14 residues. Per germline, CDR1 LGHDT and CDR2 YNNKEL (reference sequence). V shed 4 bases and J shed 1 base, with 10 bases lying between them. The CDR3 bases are TGTGCCAGCAGCCTCGCGACAGGGAACACTGAAGCTTTCTTT. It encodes CASSLATGNTEAFF.

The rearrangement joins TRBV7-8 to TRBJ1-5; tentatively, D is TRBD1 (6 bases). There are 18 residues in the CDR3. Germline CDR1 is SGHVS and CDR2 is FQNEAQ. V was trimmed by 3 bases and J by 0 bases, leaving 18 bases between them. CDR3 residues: CASSFGQRKANSNQPQHF. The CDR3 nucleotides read TGTGCCAGCAGCTTTGGACAGCGTAAGGCCAATAGCAATCAGCCCCAGCATTTT.

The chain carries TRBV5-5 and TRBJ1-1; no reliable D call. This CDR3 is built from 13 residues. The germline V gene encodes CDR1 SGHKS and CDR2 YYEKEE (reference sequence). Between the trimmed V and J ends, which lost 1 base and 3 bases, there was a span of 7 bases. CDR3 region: CASSLTGYTEAFF. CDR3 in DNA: TGTGCCAGCAGCTTGACGGGATACACTGAAGCTTTCTTT.

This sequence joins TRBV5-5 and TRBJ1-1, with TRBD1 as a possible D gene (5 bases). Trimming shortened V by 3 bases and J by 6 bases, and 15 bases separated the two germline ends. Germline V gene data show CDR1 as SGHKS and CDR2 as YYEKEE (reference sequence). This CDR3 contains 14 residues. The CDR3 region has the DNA TGTGCCAGCAGCTCAGGGCTGCAGGCCGCTGAAGCTTTCTTT. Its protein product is CASSSGLQAAEAFF.

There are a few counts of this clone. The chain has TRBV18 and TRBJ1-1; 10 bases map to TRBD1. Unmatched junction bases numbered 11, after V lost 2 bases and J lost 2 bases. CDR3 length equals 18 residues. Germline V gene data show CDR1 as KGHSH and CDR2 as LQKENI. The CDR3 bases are TGTGCCAGCTCACCAGACGGGACAGGGGAGAGGGTTAACACTGAAGCTTTCTTT. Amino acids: CASSPDGTGERVNTEAFF.

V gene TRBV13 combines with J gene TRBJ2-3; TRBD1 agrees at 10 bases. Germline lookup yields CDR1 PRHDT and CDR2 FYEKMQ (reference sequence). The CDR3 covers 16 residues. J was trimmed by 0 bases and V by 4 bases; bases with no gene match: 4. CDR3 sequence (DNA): TGTGCCAGCAGCTCCTGGGACAGGGGAAGCACAGATACGCAGTATTTT. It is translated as CASSSWDRGSTDTQYF.

CDR3 nucleotides: TGTGCCCGGGATGGGGGGGCGAACACCGGGGAGCTGTTTTTT. This translates into CARDGGANTGELFF. This sequence joins TRBV30 and TRBJ2-2; 7 bases line up with TRBD2. The CDR3 has 14 amino acids. J gave up 0 bases and V 8 bases, and 6 bases lay outside the gene matches. Germline assignment: CDR1 GTSNPN and CDR2 SVGIG (reference sequence).

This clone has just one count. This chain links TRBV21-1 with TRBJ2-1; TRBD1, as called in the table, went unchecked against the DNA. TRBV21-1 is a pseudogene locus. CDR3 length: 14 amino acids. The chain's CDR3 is CASTPGQGHNEQFF. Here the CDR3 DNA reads TGTGCCAGCACCCCGGGACAGGGGCACAATGAGCAGTTCTTC.

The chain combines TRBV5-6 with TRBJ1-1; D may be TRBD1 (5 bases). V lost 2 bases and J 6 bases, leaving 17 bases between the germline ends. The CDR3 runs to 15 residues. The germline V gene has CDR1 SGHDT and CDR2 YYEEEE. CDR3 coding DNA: TGTGCCAGCAGCTTATTGACAGAGTCTAGGGCTGAAGCTTTCTTT. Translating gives CASSLLTESRAEAFF.

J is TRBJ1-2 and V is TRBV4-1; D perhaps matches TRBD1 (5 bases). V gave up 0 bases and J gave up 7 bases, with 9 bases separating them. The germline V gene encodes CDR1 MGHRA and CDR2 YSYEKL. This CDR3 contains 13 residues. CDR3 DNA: TGCGCCAGCAGCCAAGAGGGGGAGGTTGGCTACACCTTC. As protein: CASSQEGEVGYTF.

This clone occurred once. CDR3 in DNA: TGTGCCACCAGTGTCGTGGACAGGGACGGTGATGAGCAGTTCTTC. Amino acids: CATSVVDRDGDEQFF. The chain is built from TRBV24-1 and TRBJ2-1; TRBD1 matches at 8 bases. The V gene end was trimmed by 5 bases and the J gene end by 8 bases; junction bases not matched to a gene: 10. Germline V CDR1 and CDR2: KGHDR, SFDVKD. The CDR3 consists of 15 residues.

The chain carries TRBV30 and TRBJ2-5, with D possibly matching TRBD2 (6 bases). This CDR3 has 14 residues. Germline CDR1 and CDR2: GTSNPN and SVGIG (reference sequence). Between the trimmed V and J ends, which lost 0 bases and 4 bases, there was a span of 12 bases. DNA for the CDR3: TGTGCCTGGAGTGTTGGGCGGGGCGCAGAGACCCAGTACTTC. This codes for CAWSVGRGAETQYF.

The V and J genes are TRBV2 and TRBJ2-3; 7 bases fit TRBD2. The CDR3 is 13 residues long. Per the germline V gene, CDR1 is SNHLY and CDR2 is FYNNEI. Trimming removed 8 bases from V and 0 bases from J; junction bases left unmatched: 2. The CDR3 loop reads CASGGVSTDTQYF. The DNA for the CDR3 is TGTGCCAGCGGGGGGGTAAGCACAGATACGCAGTATTTT.

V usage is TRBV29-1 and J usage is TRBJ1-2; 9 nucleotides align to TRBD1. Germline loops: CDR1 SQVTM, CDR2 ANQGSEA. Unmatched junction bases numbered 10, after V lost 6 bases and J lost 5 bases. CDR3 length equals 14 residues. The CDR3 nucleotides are TGCAGCGTACAACAGGGGGCGCTAGGGTATGGCTACACCTTC. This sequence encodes CSVQQGALGYGYTF.

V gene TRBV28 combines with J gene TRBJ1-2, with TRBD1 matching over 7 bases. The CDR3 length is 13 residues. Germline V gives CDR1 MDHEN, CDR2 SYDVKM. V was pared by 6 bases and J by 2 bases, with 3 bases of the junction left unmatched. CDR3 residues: CASRLTGNYGYTF. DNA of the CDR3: TGTGCCAGCAGGCTGACAGGGAACTATGGCTACACCTTC.

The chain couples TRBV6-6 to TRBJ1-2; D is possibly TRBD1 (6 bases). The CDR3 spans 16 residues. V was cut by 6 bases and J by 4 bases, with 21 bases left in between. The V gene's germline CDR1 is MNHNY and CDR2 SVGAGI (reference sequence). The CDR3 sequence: CASSPRETGNGYGYTF. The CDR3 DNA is TGTGCCAGCAGCCCAAGGGAAACAGGGAATGGCTATGGCTACACCTTC.

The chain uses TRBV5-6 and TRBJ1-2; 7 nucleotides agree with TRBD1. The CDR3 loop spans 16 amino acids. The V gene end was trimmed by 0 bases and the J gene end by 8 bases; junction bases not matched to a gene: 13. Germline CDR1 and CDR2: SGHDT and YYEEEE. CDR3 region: CASSLGEGRGIRGYTF. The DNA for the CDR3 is TGTGCCAGCAGCTTGGGTGAGGGCAGGGGGATTCGCGGCTACACCTTC. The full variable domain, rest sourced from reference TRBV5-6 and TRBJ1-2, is DAGVTQSPTHLIKTRGQQVTLRCSPKSGHDTVSWYQQALGQGPQFIFQYYEEEERQRGNFPDRFSGHQFPNYSSELNVNALLLGDSALYLCASSLGEGRGIRGYTFGSGTRLTVV.

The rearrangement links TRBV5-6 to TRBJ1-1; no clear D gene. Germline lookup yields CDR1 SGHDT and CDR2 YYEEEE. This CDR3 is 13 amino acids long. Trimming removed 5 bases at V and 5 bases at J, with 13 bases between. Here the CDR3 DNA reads TGTGCCAGCAGACAGCTCCGGGAAACTGAAGCTTTCTTT. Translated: CASRQLRETEAFF.

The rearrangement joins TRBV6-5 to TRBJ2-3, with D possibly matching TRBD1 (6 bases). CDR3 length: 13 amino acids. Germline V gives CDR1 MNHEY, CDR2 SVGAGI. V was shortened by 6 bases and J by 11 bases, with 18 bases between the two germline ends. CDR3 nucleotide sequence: TGTGCCAGCAGCAGGGGTCTGGGTGGTTGGCAGTATTTT. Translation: CASSRGLGGWQYF.

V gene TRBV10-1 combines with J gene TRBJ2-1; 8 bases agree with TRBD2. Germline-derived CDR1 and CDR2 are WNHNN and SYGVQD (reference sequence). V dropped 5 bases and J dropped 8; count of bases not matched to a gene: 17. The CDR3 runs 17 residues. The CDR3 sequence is CASSSFSGTRSFDEQFF. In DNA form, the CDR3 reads TGCGCCAGCAGTTCTTTTTCCGGGACTAGATCGTTCGATGAGCAGTTCTTC.

The CDR3 DNA sequence: TGTGCCAGTAGTAACTTACGGGGATACGAGCAGTACGTC. This encodes CASSNLRGYEQYV. This chain joins TRBV19 and TRBJ2-7, with D perhaps matching TRBD2 (5 bases). The V and J ends lost 4 bases and 4 bases respectively, with 11 bases between them. This CDR3 is 13 amino acids long. Germline CDR1 and CDR2: LNHDA and SQIVND (reference sequence).

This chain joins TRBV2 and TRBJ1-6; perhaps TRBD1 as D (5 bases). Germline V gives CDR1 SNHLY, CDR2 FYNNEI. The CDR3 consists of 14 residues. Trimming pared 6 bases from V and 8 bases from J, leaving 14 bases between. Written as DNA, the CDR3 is TGTGCCAGCAGCTCGGGACTCGGGGATTCACCCCTCCACTTT. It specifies CASSSGLGDSPLHF.

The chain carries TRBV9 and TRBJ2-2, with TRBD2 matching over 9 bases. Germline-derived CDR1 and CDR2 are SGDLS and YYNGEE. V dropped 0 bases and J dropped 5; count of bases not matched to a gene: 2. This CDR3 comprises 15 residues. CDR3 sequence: CASSVDSGRTGELFF. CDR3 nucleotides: TGTGCCAGCAGCGTAGATAGCGGGAGAACCGGGGAGCTGTTTTTT.